Presented here are 20 T cell receptor beta chains from one specimen sequenced in a study of identical twins. MiXCR, run by TCRdb on the 5' RACE reads, gives a single entry per CDR3 protein. Of 400,000 to 650,000 distinct CDR3 sequences listed, around 20% are singletons. These data were also reused for a study on T cells expressing NK-cell markers.

Material: CD4+ T cells sorted from blood. The receptors come from a woman aged 18-29 years in good health.

The chain is built from TRBV20-1 and TRBJ2-4, with no clear D. Germline values: CDR1 DFQATT, CDR2 SNEGSKA (reference sequence). CDR3 length: 14 amino acids. With 6 bases removed from V and 0 bases from J, the gap between germline ends came to 12 bases. The CDR3 nucleotides read TGCAGTGCCCGGGCGGCTCTAGCCAAAAACATTCAGTACTTC. It yields the protein CSARAALAKNIQYF.

This clonotype has a count of ten or more. The chain has TRBV10-3 and TRBJ2-1; 7 nucleotides align to TRBD2. Germline assignment: CDR1 ENHRY and CDR2 SYGVKD. Losses at the gene ends were 10 bases for V and 6 bases for J; bases not matched to a gene: 12. This CDR3 has 14 amino acids. As DNA, the CDR3 is TGTGCCACCGGGGGGATTAGCGGATCCAATGAGCAGTTCTTC. Residues: CATGGISGSNEQFF.

There are many counts of this clonotype. This chain's CDR3 is CASSPSGGSVSYNEQFF. For the CDR3, the DNA is TGTGCCAGCAGCCCTAGCGGGGGGTCCGTAAGCTACAATGAGCAGTTCTTC. The chain is built from TRBV7-8 and TRBJ2-1; TRBD2 matches at 11 bases. J gave up 3 bases and V 5 bases, and 9 bases lay outside the gene matches. From germline, CDR1 is SGHVS and CDR2 FQNEAQ. CDR3 size: 17 residues. Using reference TRBV7-8 and TRBJ2-1 for the parts outside the CDR3, the full variable domain is GAGVSQSPRYKVAKRGQDVALRCDPISGHVSLFWYQQALGQGPEFLTYFQNEAQLDKSGLPSDRFFAERPEGSVSTLKIQRTQQEDSAVYLCASSPSGGSVSYNEQFFGPGTRLTVL.

The rearrangement uses TRBV6-1 and TRBJ1-2; D is possibly TRBD1 (5 bases). CDR3 size: 13 residues. The V end was cut by 3 bases, the J end by 8 bases, with 13 bases between. CDR1 is MNHNS and CDR2 is SASEGT in the germline V gene. The CDR3 loop is CASSEGPLLGYTF. DNA of the CDR3: TGTGCCAGCAGTGAGGGACCGCTCTTAGGCTACACCTTC.

This clonotype has more than one count but fewer than ten. The V call is TRBV28, the J call TRBJ2-5; TRBD2 might be the D (6 bases). The CDR3 spans 14 residues. Germline loops: CDR1 MDHEN, CDR2 SYDVKM. The germline V and J ends were trimmed by 8 bases and 6 bases, with 19 bases remaining between them. This CDR3 is CASEIGGAGKTQYF. The CDR3 DNA reads as TGTGCCAGCGAGATAGGTGGTGCGGGGAAGACCCAGTACTTC.

The chain joins TRBV5-1 to TRBJ2-7, with 9 bases that match TRBD1. CDR3 length: 18 amino acids. Germline CDR1 SGHRS, CDR2 YFSETQ. V was clipped by 4 bases and J by 10 bases; unmatched bases: 24. The CDR3 DNA reads as TGCGCCAGCAGCCACCGAACGTTGGACAGGGGAGGAAACTTTGCACAGTACTTC. Protein: CASSHRTLDRGGNFAQYF.

This clonotype showed up just a few times. The rearrangement uses TRBV6-5 and TRBJ1-2, with D maybe TRBD1 (5 bases). CDR1 is MNHEY and CDR2 is SVGAGI in the germline V gene. The CDR3 has 17 amino acids. The V end was cut by 2 bases, the J end by 6 bases, with 22 bases between. The chain's CDR3 is CASSYGSRSPAGDGYTF. CDR3 DNA sequence: TGTGCCAGCAGTTACGGCAGTCGTTCCCCTGCGGGGGATGGCTACACCTTC.

Only one count was recorded for this clonotype. The rearrangement joins TRBV14 to TRBJ2-7; TRBD1 might be the D (6 bases). Trimming left V 1 base short and J 12 bases short, with 16 bases between. This CDR3 has 13 amino acids. In germline, CDR1 is SGHDN, CDR2 FVKESK. The CDR3: CASSQANRDILYF. The CDR3 DNA is TGTGCCAGCAGCCAAGCTAACCGGGACATCCTGTACTTC.

This clonotype showed up many times. The V call is TRBV5-1, the J call TRBJ2-2; 7 nucleotides align to TRBD2. Germline values: CDR1 SGHRS, CDR2 YFSETQ. The length of the CDR3 is 14 residues. The V gene end was trimmed by 7 bases and the J gene end by 0 bases; junction bases not matched to a gene: 3. The CDR3 region has the DNA TGCGCCAGCCAAGCGGGGACGAACACCGGGGAGCTGTTTTTT. As protein: CASQAGTNTGELFF.

This clonotype was counted ten times or more. Here the CDR3 reads CASSTQQGAAGYGYTF. DNA of the CDR3: TGTGCCAGCAGTACCCAACAGGGGGCTGCGGGCTATGGCTACACCTTC. The chain joins TRBV12-3 or TRBV12-4 to TRBJ1-2; 9 positions match TRBD1. The CDR3 is 16 amino acids. J gave up 4 bases and V 5 bases, and 11 bases lay outside the gene matches.

V is TRBV6-2 or TRBV6-3 and J is TRBJ2-5; TRBD1 matches 8 bases. CDR1 and CDR2 from the germline V gene are MNHEY and SVGEGT. V lost 2 bases to trimming and J lost 2 bases; unmatched junction nucleotides: 4. This CDR3 region has 15 residues. CDR3 residues: CASSYPGTGQETQYF. The CDR3 DNA sequence: TGTGCCAGCAGTTACCCCGGGACAGGTCAAGAGACCCAGTACTTC.

There are many counts of this clonotype. V gene TRBV7-3 combines with J gene TRBJ2-5, with 7 bases that match TRBD1. This CDR3 region has 14 residues. Germline loops: CDR1 SGHTA, CDR2 FQGTGA. J was trimmed by 2 bases and V by 5 bases; bases with no gene match: 5. The CDR3 bases are TGTGCCAGCAGCCTAGACAGGGCTCAAGAGACCCAGTACTTC. This codes for CASSLDRAQETQYF.

The V gene is TRBV27, the J gene TRBJ1-3; a possible D gene is TRBD1 (5 bases). The CDR3 totals 17 residues. Trimming pared 2 bases from V and 8 bases from J, leaving 22 bases between. CDR1 and CDR2 from the germline V gene are MNHEY and SMNVEV (reference sequence). DNA for the CDR3: TGTGCCAGCAGTTTAAAGGATCCGGGACGGTATGGGGACACCATATATTTT. It translates to CASSLKDPGRYGDTIYF.

There are a few counts of this clonotype. The chain uses TRBV9 and TRBJ2-3; TRBD2 aligns across 9 bases. V shed 0 bases and J 4 bases; nucleotides not matched to a gene: 6. Germline CDR1 SGDLS, CDR2 YYNGEE. This CDR3 spans 16 amino acids. CDR3 protein: CASSVGPAGGSDTQYF. As DNA, the CDR3 is TGTGCCAGCAGCGTAGGTCCAGCGGGAGGATCAGATACGCAGTATTTT. The complete variable domain, with remaining parts taken from reference TRBV9 and TRBJ2-3, reads DSGVTQTPKHLITATGQRVTLRCSPRSGDLSVYWYQQSLDQGLQFLIQYYNGEERAKGNILERFSAQQFPDLHSELNLSSLELGDSALYFCASSVGPAGGSDTQYFGPGTRLTVL.

This chain connects TRBV5-1 to TRBJ2-2, with D perhaps TRBD2 (6 bases). Germline V lookup: CDR1 SGHRS, CDR2 YFSETQ. CDR3 length equals 17 residues. Trimming cost V 3 bases and J 2 bases, with 17 bases left between them. The CDR3 sequence is CASSWRRSGLNTGELFF. Written as DNA, the CDR3 is TGCGCCAGCAGCTGGAGAAGGTCGGGACTCAACACCGGGGAGCTGTTTTTT.

The rearrangement links TRBV20-1 to TRBJ2-1, with no clear D. CDR3 length: 16 amino acids. The germline CDR1 and CDR2 sequences are DFQATT and SNEGSKA (reference sequence). The V end was cut by 2 bases, the J end by 3 bases, with 17 bases between. DNA of the CDR3: TGCAGTGCTAGAAGTGGGTACGGTTCTTACTACAATGAGCAGTTCTTC. Translated: CSARSGYGSYYNEQFF.

This clonotype was observed a few times. The V and J genes are TRBV5-1 and TRBJ2-1; TRBD2 might be the D (6 bases). This CDR3 has 15 amino acids. V was cut by 2 bases and J by 5 bases, with 14 bases left in between. Germline V gene sequence: CDR1 SGHRS, CDR2 YFSETQ. The CDR3 here is CASSLTSLPNNEQFF. CDR3 coding DNA: TGCGCCAGCAGCTTAACTAGCCTTCCTAACAATGAGCAGTTCTTC.

The rearrangement uses TRBV5-5 and TRBJ2-2; no definite D call. Germline-derived CDR1 and CDR2 are SGHKS and YYEKEE (reference sequence). The CDR3 runs to 13 residues. V was trimmed by 4 bases and J by 5 bases, leaving 9 bases between them. CDR3 nucleotides: TGTGCCAGCAGCCAGTGGCCTACCGGGGAGCTGTTTTTT. Amino acid sequence: CASSQWPTGELFF.

This clonotype was seen repeatedly, ten times or more. The gene calls are TRBV12-3 or TRBV12-4 and TRBJ2-1; D may be TRBD2 (6 bases). Between the trimmed V and J ends, which lost 4 bases and 4 bases, there was a span of 14 bases. The CDR3 length is 15 residues. Here the CDR3 reads CASSSSAGLYNEQFF. DNA for the CDR3: TGTGCCAGCAGTTCAAGCGCGGGATTATACAATGAGCAGTTCTTC.

V gene TRBV20-1 combines with J gene TRBJ2-1, with D perhaps matching TRBD1 (6 bases). V was shortened by 3 bases and J by 8 bases, with 11 bases between the two germline ends. The CDR3 is 12 amino acids. The germline CDR1 and CDR2 sequences are DFQATT and SNEGSKA (reference sequence). The CDR3 protein is CSASSGGDEQFF. The CDR3 DNA reads TGCAGTGCTAGTTCTGGGGGCGATGAGCAGTTCTTC.